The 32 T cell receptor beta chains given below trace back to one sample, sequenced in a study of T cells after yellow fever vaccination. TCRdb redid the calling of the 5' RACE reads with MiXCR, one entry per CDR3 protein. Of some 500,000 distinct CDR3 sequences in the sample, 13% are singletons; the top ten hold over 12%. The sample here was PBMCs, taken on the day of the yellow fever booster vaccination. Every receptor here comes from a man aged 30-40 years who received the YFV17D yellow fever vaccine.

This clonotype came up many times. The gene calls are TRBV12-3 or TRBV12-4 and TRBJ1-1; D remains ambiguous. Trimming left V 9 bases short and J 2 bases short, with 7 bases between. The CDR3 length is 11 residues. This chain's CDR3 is CASRGNTEAFF. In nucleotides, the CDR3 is TGTGCCAGTCGGGGTAACACTGAAGCTTTCTTT.

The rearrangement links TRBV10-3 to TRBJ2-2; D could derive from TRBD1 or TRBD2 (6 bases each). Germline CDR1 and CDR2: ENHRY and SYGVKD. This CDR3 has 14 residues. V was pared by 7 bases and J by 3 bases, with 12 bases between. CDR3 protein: CAIKGEADTGELFF. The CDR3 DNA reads TGTGCCATCAAGGGGGAGGCAGACACCGGGGAGCTGTTTTTT.

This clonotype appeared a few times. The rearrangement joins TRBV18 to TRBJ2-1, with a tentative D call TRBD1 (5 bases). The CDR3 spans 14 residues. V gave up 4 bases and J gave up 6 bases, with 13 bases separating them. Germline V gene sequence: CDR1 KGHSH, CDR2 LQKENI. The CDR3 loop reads CASSRETEPNEQFF. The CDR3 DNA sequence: TGTGCCAGCTCACGAGAGACAGAACCCAATGAGCAGTTCTTC.

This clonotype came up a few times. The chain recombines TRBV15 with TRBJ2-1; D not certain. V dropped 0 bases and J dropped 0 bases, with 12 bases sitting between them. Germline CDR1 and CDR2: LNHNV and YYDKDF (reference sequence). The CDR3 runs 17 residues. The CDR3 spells CATSRDVGRSSYNEQFF. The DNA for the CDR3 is TGTGCCACCAGCAGAGATGTGGGAAGGAGCTCCTACAATGAGCAGTTCTTC.

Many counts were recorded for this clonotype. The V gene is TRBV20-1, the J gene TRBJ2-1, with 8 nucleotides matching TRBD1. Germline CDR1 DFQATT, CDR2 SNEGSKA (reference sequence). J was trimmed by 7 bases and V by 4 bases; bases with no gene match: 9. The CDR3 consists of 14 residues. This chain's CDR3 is CSATGGQGRNEQFF. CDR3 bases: TGCAGTGCTACGGGCGGACAGGGTAGGAATGAGCAGTTCTTC.

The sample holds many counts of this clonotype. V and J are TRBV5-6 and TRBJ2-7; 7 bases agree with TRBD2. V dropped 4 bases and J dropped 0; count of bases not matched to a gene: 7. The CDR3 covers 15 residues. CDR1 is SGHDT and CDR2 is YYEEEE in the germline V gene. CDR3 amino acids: CASSQFRTSSYEQYF. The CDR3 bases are TGTGCCAGCAGCCAATTCCGGACTAGCTCCTACGAGCAGTACTTC. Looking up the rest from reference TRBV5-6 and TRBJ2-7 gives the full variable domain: DAGVTQSPTHLIKTRGQQVTLRCSPKSGHDTVSWYQQALGQGPQFIFQYYEEEERQRGNFPDRFSGHQFPNYSSELNVNALLLGDSALYLCASSQFRTSSYEQYFGPGTRLTVT.

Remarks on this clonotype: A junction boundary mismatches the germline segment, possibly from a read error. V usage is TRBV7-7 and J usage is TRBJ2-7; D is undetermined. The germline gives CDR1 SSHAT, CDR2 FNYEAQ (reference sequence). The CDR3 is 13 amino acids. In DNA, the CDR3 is TGTGCTAGCAGCCCCGACTTCTCCTACGAGCAGTACTTC. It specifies CASSPDFSYEQYF.

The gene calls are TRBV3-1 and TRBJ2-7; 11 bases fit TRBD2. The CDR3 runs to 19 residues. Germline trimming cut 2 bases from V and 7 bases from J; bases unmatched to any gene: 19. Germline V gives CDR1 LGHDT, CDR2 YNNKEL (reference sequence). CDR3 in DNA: TGTGCCAGCAGCCAACAAGGAAGACTAGCGGGGATGGACCTGGGGGAGCAGTACTTC. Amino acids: CASSQQGRLAGMDLGEQYF.

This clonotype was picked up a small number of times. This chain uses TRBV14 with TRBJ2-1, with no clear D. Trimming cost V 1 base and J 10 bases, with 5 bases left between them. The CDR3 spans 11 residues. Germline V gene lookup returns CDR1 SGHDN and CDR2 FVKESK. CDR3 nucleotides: TGTGCCAGCAGCCAAGCGCAGGAGCAGTTCTTC. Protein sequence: CASSQAQEQFF.

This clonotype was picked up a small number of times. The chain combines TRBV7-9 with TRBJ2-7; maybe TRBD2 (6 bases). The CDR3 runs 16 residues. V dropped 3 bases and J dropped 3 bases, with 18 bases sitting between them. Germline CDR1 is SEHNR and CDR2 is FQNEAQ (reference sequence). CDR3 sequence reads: CASSLGPGLINYEQYF. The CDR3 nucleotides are TGTGCCAGCAGCTTGGGACCGGGACTCATTAACTACGAGCAGTACTTC.

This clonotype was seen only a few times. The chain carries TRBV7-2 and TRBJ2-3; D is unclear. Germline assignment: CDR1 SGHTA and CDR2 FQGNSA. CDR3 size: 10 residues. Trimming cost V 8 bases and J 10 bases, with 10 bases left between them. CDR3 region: CASGRASQYF. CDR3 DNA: TGTGCCAGCGGTAGGGCCTCGCAGTATTTT.

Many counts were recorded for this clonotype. The CDR3 coding sequence is TGCGCCAGCAGCTTGGCGCCGGCAGGGGCAGGGGAGACCCAGTACTTC. It encodes CASSLAPAGAGETQYF. The J gene is TRBJ2-5, the V gene TRBV5-1; tentatively, D is TRBD1 (6 bases). V lost 0 bases and J lost 5, with 17 bases in between. CDR1 is SGHRS, CDR2 YFSETQ, per germline. There are 16 residues in the CDR3.

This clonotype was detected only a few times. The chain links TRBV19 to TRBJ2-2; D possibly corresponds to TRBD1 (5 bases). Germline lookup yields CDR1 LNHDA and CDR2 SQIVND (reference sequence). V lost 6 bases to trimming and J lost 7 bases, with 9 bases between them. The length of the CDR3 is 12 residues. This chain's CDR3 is CASRLQDGELFF. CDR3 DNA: TGTGCCAGTAGACTACAGGACGGGGAGCTGTTTTTT.

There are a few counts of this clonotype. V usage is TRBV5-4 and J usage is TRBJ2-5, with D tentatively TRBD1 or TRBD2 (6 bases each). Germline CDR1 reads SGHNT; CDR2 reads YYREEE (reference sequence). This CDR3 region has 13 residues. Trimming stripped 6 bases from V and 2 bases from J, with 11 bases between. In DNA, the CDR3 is TGTGCCAGCACCGGGGGCAGGCAAGAGACCCAGTACTTC. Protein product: CASTGGRQETQYF.

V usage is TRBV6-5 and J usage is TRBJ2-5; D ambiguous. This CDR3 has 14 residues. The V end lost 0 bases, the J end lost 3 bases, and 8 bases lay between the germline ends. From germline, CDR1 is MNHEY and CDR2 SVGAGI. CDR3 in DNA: TGTGCCAGCAGTTACTCGTGGACCGAAGAGACCCAGTACTTC. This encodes CASSYSWTEETQYF.

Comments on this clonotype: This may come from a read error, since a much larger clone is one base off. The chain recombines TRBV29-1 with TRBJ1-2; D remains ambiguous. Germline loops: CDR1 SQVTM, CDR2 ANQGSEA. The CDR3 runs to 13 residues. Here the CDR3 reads CSVEVPRAYGYIF. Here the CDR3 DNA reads TGCAGCGTTGAAGTACCAAGGGCCTATGGCTACATCTTC.

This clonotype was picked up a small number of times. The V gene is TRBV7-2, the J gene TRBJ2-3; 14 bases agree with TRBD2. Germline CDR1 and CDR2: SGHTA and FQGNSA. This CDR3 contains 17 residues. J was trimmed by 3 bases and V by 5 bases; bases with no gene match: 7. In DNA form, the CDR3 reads TGTGCCAGCAGCCCACAGACTAGCGGGAGGGGAACAGATACGCAGTATTTT. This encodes CASSPQTSGRGTDTQYF.

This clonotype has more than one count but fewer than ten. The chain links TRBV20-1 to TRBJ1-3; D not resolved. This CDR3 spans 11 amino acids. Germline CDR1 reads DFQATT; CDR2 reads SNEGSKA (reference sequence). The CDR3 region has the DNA TGCAGCGCGGGCTCTGGAAACACCATATATTTT. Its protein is CSAGSGNTIYF.

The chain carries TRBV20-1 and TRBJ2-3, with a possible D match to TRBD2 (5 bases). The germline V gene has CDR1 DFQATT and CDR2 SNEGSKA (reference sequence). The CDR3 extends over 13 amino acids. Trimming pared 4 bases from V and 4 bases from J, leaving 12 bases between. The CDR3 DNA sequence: TGCAGTGCTATCCGGAGCGGCCCAGATACGCAGTATTTT. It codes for CSAIRSGPDTQYF.

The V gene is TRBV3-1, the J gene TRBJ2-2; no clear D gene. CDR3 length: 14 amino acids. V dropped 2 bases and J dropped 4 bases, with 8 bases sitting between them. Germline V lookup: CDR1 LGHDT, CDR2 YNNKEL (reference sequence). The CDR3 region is CASSQNSLTGELFF. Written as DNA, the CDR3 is TGTGCCAGCAGCCAAAACAGTCTCACCGGGGAGCTGTTTTTT.

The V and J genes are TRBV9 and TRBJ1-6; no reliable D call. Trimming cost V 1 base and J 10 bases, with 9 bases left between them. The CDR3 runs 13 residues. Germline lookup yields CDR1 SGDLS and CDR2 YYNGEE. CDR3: CASSVTVDSPLHF. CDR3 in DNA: TGTGCCAGCAGCGTAACGGTGGACTCACCCCTCCACTTT. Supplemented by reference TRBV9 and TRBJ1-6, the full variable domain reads DSGVTQTPKHLITATGQRVTLRCSPRSGDLSVYWYQQSLDQGLQFLIQYYNGEERAKGNILERFSAQQFPDLHSELNLSSLELGDSALYFCASSVTVDSPLHFGNGTRLTVT.

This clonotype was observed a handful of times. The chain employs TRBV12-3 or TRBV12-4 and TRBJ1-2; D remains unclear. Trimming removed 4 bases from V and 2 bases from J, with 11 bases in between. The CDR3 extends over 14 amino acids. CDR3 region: CASSSLTANYGYTF. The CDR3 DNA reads TGTGCCAGCAGTTCGCTGACGGCAAACTATGGCTACACCTTC.

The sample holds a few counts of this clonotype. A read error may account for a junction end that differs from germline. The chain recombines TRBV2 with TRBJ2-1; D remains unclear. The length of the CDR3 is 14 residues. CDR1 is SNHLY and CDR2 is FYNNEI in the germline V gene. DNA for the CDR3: TGTGCCAGCAGGGGCGACCTGAGTTGGAATGGGCAGTTCTTC. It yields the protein CASRGDLSWNGQFF.

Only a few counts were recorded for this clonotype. The CDR3 DNA reads as TGTGCTAGTGGCGGGGACTTACCGCCCCAGCATTTT. Residues: CASGGDLPPQHF. The chain has TRBV12-5 and TRBJ1-5; D is possibly TRBD1 (5 bases). Germline CDR1 LGHNT, CDR2 FRNRAP. Trimming removed 6 bases at V and 9 bases at J, with 12 bases between. The CDR3 covers 12 residues.

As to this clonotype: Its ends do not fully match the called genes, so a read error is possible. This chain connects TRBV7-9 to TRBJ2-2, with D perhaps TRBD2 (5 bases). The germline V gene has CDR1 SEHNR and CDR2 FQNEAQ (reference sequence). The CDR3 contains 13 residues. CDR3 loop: CASSPSGAGVLFF. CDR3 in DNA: TGTGCCAGCAGCCCCTCGGGCGCCGGGGTGCTGTTTTTT.

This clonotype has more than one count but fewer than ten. The CDR3 spells CSASQGRINQPQHF. CDR3 bases: TGCAGTGCCTCACAGGGTCGAATCAATCAGCCCCAGCATTTT. The rearrangement uses TRBV20-1 and TRBJ1-5; tentatively, D is TRBD1 (6 bases). V dropped 6 bases and J dropped 3 bases, with 15 bases sitting between them. This CDR3 has 14 residues. Looked up from germline, CDR1 is DFQATT and CDR2 is SNEGSKA (reference sequence).

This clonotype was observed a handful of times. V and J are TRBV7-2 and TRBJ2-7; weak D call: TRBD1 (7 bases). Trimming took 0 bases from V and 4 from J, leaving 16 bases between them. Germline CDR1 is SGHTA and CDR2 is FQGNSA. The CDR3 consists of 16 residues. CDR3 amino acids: CASSLAMGSGGYEQYF. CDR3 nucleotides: TGTGCCAGCAGCTTAGCGATGGGTTCAGGGGGGTACGAGCAGTACTTC.

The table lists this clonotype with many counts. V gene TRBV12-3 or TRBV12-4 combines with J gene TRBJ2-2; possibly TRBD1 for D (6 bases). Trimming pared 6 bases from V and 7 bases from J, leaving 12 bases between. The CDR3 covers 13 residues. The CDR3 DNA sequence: TGTGCCAGCAGATCGGCAGGGGTCGGGGAGCTGTTTTTT. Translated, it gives CASRSAGVGELFF.

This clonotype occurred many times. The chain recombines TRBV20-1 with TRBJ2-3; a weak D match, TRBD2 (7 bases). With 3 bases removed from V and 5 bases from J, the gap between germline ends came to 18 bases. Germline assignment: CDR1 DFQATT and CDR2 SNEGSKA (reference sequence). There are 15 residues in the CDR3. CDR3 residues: CSARGGYEGGDTQYF. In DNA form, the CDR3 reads TGCAGTGCTAGGGGAGGGTACGAAGGGGGAGATACGCAGTATTTT.

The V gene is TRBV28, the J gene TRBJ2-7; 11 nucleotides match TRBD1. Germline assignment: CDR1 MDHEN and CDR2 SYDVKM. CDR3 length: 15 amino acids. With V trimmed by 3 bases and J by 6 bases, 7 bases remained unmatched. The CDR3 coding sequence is TGTGCCAGCAGTTTCAGAGGGACAGGGGGGGGCGAGCAGTACTTC. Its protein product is CASSFRGTGGGEQYF. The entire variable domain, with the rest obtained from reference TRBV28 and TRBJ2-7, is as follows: DVKVTQSSRYLVKRTGEKVFLECVQDMDHENMFWYRQDPGLGLRLIYFSYDVKMKEKGDIPEGYSVSREKKERFSLILESASTNQTSMYLCASSFRGTGGGEQYFGPGTRLTVT.

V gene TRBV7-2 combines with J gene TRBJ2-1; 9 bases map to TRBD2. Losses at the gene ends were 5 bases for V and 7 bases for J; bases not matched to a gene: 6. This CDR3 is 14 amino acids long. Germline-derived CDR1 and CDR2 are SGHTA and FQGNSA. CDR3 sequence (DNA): TGTGCCAGCAGCCTGACTAGCGGTGCGAATGAGCAGTTCTTC. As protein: CASSLTSGANEQFF.

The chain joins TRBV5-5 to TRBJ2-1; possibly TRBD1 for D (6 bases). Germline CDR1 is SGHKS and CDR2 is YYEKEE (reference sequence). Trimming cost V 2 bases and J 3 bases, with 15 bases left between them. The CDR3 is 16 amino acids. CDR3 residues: CASSFRGTPNYNEQFF. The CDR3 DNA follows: TGTGCCAGCAGCTTTCGTGGGACACCGAACTACAATGAGCAGTTCTTC.